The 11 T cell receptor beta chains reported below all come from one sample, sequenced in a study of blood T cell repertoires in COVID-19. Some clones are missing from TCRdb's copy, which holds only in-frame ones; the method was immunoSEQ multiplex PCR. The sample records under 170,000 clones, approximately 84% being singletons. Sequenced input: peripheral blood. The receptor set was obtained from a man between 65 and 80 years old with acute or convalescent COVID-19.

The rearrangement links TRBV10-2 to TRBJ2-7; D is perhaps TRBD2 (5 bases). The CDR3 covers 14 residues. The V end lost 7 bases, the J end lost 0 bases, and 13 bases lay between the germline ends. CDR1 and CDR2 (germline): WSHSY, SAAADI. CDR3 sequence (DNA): TGCGCCAGCAAGGACTCCCCCAACTCCTACGAGCAGTACTTC. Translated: CASKDSPNSYEQYF.

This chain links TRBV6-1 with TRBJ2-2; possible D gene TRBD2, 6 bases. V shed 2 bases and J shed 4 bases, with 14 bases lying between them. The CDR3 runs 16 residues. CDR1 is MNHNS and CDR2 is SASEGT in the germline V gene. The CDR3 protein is CASSEIGGLTTGELFF. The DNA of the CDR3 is TGTGCCAGCAGTGAAATTGGGGGGTTGACCACCGGGGAGCTGTTTTTT.

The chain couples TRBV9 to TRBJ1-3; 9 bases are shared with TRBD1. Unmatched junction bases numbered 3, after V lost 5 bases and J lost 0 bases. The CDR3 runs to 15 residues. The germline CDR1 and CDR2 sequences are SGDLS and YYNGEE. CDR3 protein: CASRQGQGSGNTIYF. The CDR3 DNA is TGTGCCAGCAGACAGGGACAGGGCTCTGGAAACACCATATATTTT. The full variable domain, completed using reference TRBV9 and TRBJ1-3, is DSGVTQTPKHLITATGQRVTLRCSPRSGDLSVYWYQQSLDQGLQFLIQYYNGEERAKGNILERFSAQQFPDLHSELNLSSLELGDSALYFCASRQGQGSGNTIYFGEGSWLTVV.

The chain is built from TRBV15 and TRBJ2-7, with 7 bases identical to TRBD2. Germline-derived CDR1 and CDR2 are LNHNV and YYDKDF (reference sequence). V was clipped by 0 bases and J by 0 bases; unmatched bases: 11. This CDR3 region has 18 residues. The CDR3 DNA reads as TGTGCCACCAGCAGAGATACCAGCGGGGCAATTATCTCCTACGAGCAGTACTTC. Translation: CATSRDTSGAIISYEQYF.

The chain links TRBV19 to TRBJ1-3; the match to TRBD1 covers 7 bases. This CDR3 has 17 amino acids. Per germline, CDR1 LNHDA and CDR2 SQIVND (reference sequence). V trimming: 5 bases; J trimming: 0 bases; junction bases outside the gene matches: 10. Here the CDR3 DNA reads TGTGCCAGTAGTGACCGAGGCCACAGGGGCTCTGGAAACACCATATATTTT. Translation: CASSDRGHRGSGNTIYF.

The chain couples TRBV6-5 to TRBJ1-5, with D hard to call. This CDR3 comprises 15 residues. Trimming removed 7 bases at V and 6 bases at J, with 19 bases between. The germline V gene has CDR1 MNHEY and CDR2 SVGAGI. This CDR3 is CASTPTSSAPQPQHF. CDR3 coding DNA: TGTGCCAGCACCCCGACATCTTCCGCCCCTCAGCCCCAGCATTTT.

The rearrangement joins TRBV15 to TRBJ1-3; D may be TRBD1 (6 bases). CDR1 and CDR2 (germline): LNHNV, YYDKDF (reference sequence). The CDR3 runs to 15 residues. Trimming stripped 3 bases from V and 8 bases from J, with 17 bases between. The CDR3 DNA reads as TGTGCCACCAGCAGTACCATTAACAGGGCTGACACCATATATTTT. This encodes CATSSTINRADTIYF.

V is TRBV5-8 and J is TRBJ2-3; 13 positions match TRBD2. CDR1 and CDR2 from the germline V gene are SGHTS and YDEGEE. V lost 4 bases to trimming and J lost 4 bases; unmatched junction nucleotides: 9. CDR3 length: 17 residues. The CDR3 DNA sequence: TGTGCCAGCAGCCCGTGGACTAGCGGGGGTCAAGCAGATACGCAGTATTTT. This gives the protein CASSPWTSGGQADTQYF.

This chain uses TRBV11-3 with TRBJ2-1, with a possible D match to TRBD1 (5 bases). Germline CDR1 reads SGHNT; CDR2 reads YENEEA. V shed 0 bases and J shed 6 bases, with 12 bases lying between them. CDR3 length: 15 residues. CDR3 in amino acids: CASSLEQASANEQFF. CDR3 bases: TGTGCCAGCAGCTTAGAACAGGCCTCTGCCAATGAGCAGTTCTTC.

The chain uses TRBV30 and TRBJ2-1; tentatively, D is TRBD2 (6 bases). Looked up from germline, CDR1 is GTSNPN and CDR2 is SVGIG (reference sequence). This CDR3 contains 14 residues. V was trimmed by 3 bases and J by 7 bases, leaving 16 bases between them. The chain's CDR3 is CAWRPTGLDNEQFF. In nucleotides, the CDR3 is TGTGCCTGGAGACCGACGGGACTCGATAATGAGCAGTTCTTC.

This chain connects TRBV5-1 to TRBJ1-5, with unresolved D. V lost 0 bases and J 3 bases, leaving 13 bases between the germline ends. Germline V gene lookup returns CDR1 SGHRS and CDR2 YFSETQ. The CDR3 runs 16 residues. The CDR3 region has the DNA TGCGCCAGCAGCTTGGAAGGTCTGAGGGCCAATCAGCCCCAGCATTTT. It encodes CASSLEGLRANQPQHF.